Below, 10 T cell receptor beta chains from the same sample are listed, as sequenced in a study of blood T cells in healthy people across ages. A second PCR, run for roughly 7 to 11 cycles, used a sample-barcoded 5' primer plus a J-beta primer mix. TCRdb independently ran MiXCR on the 5' RACE reads; one entry per CDR3 protein. The table has around 750,000 distinct CDR3 sequences, around half seen once; the top ten hold roughly 40%. Sequencing was carried out using blood. The origin of the receptors is a man aged 80 or over in good health.

The sample holds many counts of this clonotype. The V call is TRBV11-2, the J call TRBJ2-3, with TRBD2 identical over 10 bases. CDR3 size: 14 residues. Germline trimming cut 6 bases from V and 6 bases from J; bases unmatched to any gene: 6. Germline V gives CDR1 SGHAT, CDR2 FQNNGV. Here the CDR3 reads CASRILAGVDTQYF. CDR3 coding DNA: TGTGCCAGCAGAATCCTAGCGGGAGTCGATACGCAGTATTTT.

In this sample, this clonotype turned up a few times. The chain uses TRBV7-9 and TRBJ2-7, with TRBD1 identical over 7 bases. CDR1 and CDR2 (germline): SEHNR, FQNEAQ (reference sequence). CDR3 length: 16 residues. V trimming: 0 bases; J trimming: 2 bases; junction bases outside the gene matches: 7. The CDR3, as DNA: TGTGCCAGCAGCTTAGCCGGGACAGCTGAGACCTACGAGCAGTACTTC. This encodes CASSLAGTAETYEQYF. Looking up the rest from reference TRBV7-9 and TRBJ2-7 gives the full variable domain: DTGVSQNPRHKITKRGQNVTFRCDPISEHNRLYWYRQTLGQGPEFLTYFQNEAQLEKSRLLSDRFSAERPKGSFSTLEIQRTEQGDSAMYLCASSLAGTAETYEQYFGPGTRLTVT.

CDR3 sequence: CASSEALGGSDSPLHF. In DNA form, the CDR3 reads TGTGCCAGCAGTGAAGCGCTTGGAGGGTCAGATTCACCCCTCCACTTT. V gene TRBV2 combines with J gene TRBJ1-6; D unresolved. The CDR3 spans 16 residues. Between the trimmed V and J ends, which lost 0 bases and 8 bases, there was a span of 14 bases. Germline values: CDR1 SNHLY, CDR2 FYNNEI.

The chain links TRBV20-1 to TRBJ2-5, with TRBD2 identical over 8 bases. With 3 bases clipped from V and 11 bases from J, the junction kept 14 bases outside the gene matches. Germline V CDR1 and CDR2: DFQATT, SNEGSKA (reference sequence). The CDR3 extends over 14 amino acids. The CDR3 bases are TGCAGTGCTAGGCGACTAGCGAATCCTATGGAACAGTACTTC. Translating gives CSARRLANPMEQYF.

This sequence joins TRBV20-1 and TRBJ2-1; D call uncertain. V lost 5 bases and J lost 4, with 15 bases in between. Germline V gene data show CDR1 as DFQATT and CDR2 as SNEGSKA (reference sequence). The CDR3 has 14 residues. The CDR3 reads CSADGRTTYNEQFF. Written as DNA, the CDR3 is TGCAGTGCTGATGGACGGACGACGTACAATGAGCAGTTCTTC.

The rearrangement joins TRBV6-1 to TRBJ2-7; weak D call: TRBD2 (6 bases). CDR3 length equals 16 residues. The ends were cut back, 1 base at V and 5 bases at J, with 18 bases in the middle. Germline V CDR1 and CDR2: MNHNS, SASEGT. CDR3: CASSEDPRGRVHEQYF. The DNA for the CDR3 is TGTGCCAGCAGTGAAGACCCGCGGGGCAGGGTCCACGAGCAGTACTTC.

The CDR3 loop reads CASSPDTGETQYF. The CDR3 coding sequence is TGTGCCAGCAGCCCGGACACGGGGGAGACCCAGTACTTC. V and J are TRBV9 and TRBJ2-5, with D perhaps given as TRBD1 or TRBD2 (5 bases each). CDR3 length equals 13 residues. The V gene's germline CDR1 is SGDLS and CDR2 YYNGEE. Trimming removed 4 bases at V and 5 bases at J, with 12 bases between. Using reference TRBV9 and TRBJ2-5 for the parts outside the CDR3, the full variable domain is DSGVTQTPKHLITATGQRVTLRCSPRSGDLSVYWYQQSLDQGLQFLIQYYNGEERAKGNILERFSAQQFPDLHSELNLSSLELGDSALYFCASSPDTGETQYFGPGTRLLVL.

The chain couples TRBV14 to TRBJ2-4, with D hard to call. The better agreement between TRBJ2-7 and the DNA end casts doubt on the J call. The CDR3 is 12 amino acids. Germline assignment: CDR1 SGHDN and CDR2 FVKESK. CDR3 bases: TGTGCCAGCAGCCACTCGGCCTACGAGCAGTACTTC. Encoded protein: CASSHSAYEQYF.

The chain couples TRBV2 to TRBJ2-7; tentative D call: TRBD2 (6 bases). Trimming removed 7 bases from V and 2 bases from J, with 18 bases in between. Germline values: CDR1 SNHLY, CDR2 FYNNEI. This CDR3 contains 15 residues. This CDR3 is CASNAVPGEAYEQYF. In DNA, the CDR3 is TGTGCCAGCAACGCGGTCCCGGGGGAGGCCTACGAGCAGTACTTC.

This clonotype showed up just a few times. The genes are TRBV7-3 and TRBJ2-7; D is undetermined. Germline CDR1 and CDR2: SGHTA and FQGTGA. V dropped 5 bases and J dropped 3 bases, with 14 bases sitting between them. The CDR3 extends over 14 amino acids. The DNA of the CDR3 is TGTGCCAGCAGCCAAGGGCCAGAACGCTACGAGCAGTACTTC. Residues: CASSQGPERYEQYF. Looking up the rest from reference TRBV7-3 and TRBJ2-7 gives the full variable domain: GAGVSQTPSNKVTEKGKYVELRCDPISGHTALYWYRQSLGQGPEFLIYFQGTGAADDSGLPNDRFFAVRPEGSVSTLKIQRTERGDSAVYLCASSQGPERYEQYFGPGTRLTVT.